This entry describes one TCR beta chain. The germline V gene encodes CDR1 SGHNT and CDR2 YENEEA. The CDR3 is 15 residues long. After removal of 4 bases from V and 3 bases from J, the junction contained 5 bases not matched to a gene. This entry is derived from a study of blood T cell repertoires in COVID-19. Study in general: Sites across the United States, Italy and Spain contributed samples from acute and convalescent COVID-19. Sources were T cells, B-cell-depleted T cells, or PBMCs; the material itself was cDNA or gDNA.

The authors' processing: Estimation of nucleated cell counts was performed using reference gene primer amplification. Sequencing was performed with immunoSEQ multiplex PCR; in TCRdb, only in-frame clones are kept and a portion is missing. D and trimming were read from the DNA, whereas the V and J calls and clone size are those reported in that table. The table shows roughly 230,000 clones, with 83% occurring only once. The chain combines TRBV11-3 with TRBJ2-1; TRBD1 aligns across 8 bases. This TCR was recovered from a human donor in a cohort sampled during active COVID-19. The sample consisted of peripheral blood. The DNA for the CDR3 is TGTGCCAGCAGCTCTCGGACAGGGAGCTACAATGAGCAGTTCTTC. Protein: CASSSRTGSYNEQFF. The full variable domain, in which reference TRBV11-3 and TRBJ2-1 provide the parts outside the CDR3, is EAGVVQSPRYKIIEKKQPVAFWCNPISGHNTLYWYLQNLGQGPELLIRYENEEAVDDSQLPKDRFSAERLKGVDSTLKIQPAELGDSAVYLCASSSRTGSYNEQFFGPGTRLTVL.